A single sample gave rise to the 32 T cell receptor beta chains below, sequenced in a study of neurological immune-mediated disorders. TCRdb reprocessed the 5' RACE reads via MiXCR and lists one record per CDR3 protein. Of around 67,000 distinct CDR3 sequences listed, 4% to 6% are singletons. Input material: PBMCs. The source of these receptors is a man younger than 30 with multiple sclerosis.

This clonotype showed up many times. This chain joins TRBV5-1 and TRBJ2-7, with D possibly being TRBD1 or TRBD2 (6 bases each). Germline CDR1 is SGHRS and CDR2 is YFSETQ. The ends were cut back, 3 bases at V and 5 bases at J, with 18 bases in the middle. The CDR3 is 15 residues long. The CDR3 region has the DNA TGCGCCAGCAGCTCCTCAGGGGATCCGGGAGACGAGCAGTACTTC. It specifies CASSSSGDPGDEQYF.

This clonotype was counted at least ten times. This rearrangement joins TRBV20-1 to TRBJ2-5; D might be TRBD2 (7 bases). Trimming pared 7 bases from V and 5 bases from J, leaving 17 bases between. There are 13 residues in the CDR3. Germline-derived CDR1 and CDR2 are DFQATT and SNEGSKA (reference sequence). This chain's CDR3 is CSVSGGLSETQYF. DNA for the CDR3: TGCAGTGTATCGGGGGGCCTCTCGGAGACCCAGTACTTC.

This clonotype was picked up many times. J is TRBJ2-1 and V is TRBV20-1, with TRBD2 matching over 9 bases. Germline assignment: CDR1 DFQATT and CDR2 SNEGSKA (reference sequence). The J segment lost 1 base and the V segment lost 5 bases, leaving 6 bases of the junction unmatched. The CDR3 covers 15 residues. The CDR3 loop is CSAGSGRGSYNEQFF. DNA for the CDR3: TGCAGTGCTGGTAGCGGGAGAGGGTCCTACAATGAGCAGTTCTTC.

A word on this clonotype: This may come from a read error, since a much larger clone is one base off. The V and J genes are TRBV6-1 and TRBJ2-1; 10 nucleotides agree with TRBD2. This CDR3 region has 15 residues. Germline CDR1 and CDR2: MNHNS and SASEGT. The CDR3 DNA sequence: TGTGCCAGCGGTGAAGAACTAGCGGGATACAATGAGCAGTTCTTC. Its protein is CASGEELAGYNEQFF.

This clonotype was recorded at least ten times. This rearrangement joins TRBV20-1 to TRBJ2-7; 9 positions match TRBD1. This CDR3 has 12 amino acids. The germline gives CDR1 DFQATT, CDR2 SNEGSKA (reference sequence). Trimming cost V 6 bases and J 3 bases; bases outside gene matches: 3. The CDR3 region is CSALDRGYEQYF. The CDR3, as DNA: TGCAGTGCCTTGGACAGGGGCTACGAGCAGTACTTC.

This clonotype was detected ten times or more. The J gene is TRBJ2-1, the V gene TRBV5-1; 9 bases are a match to TRBD2. Germline V gives CDR1 SGHRS, CDR2 YFSETQ. With V trimmed by 4 bases and J by 7 bases, 9 bases remained unmatched. The CDR3 extends over 15 amino acids. The CDR3 loop is CASSPIAGDRNEQFF. The CDR3 nucleotides read TGCGCCAGCAGCCCAATAGCGGGAGATAGGAATGAGCAGTTCTTC. Filled out from reference TRBV5-1 and TRBJ2-1, the complete variable domain reads KAGVTQTPRYLIKTRGQQVTLSCSPISGHRSVSWYQQTPGQGLQFLFEYFSETQRNKGNFPGRFSGRQFSNSRSEMNVSTLELGDSALYLCASSPIAGDRNEQFFGPGTRLTVL.

In this sample, this clonotype turned up many times. This chain connects TRBV20-1 to TRBJ1-2; D possibly corresponds to TRBD1 (5 bases). CDR1 is DFQATT and CDR2 is SNEGSKA in the germline V gene (reference sequence). The CDR3 consists of 14 residues. Between the trimmed V and J ends, which lost 0 bases and 4 bases, there was a span of 12 bases. In nucleotides, the CDR3 is TGCAGTGCTAGAGATCCTGGGACTAGCTATGGCTACACCTTC. As protein: CSARDPGTSYGYTF.

This clonotype was found many times. The chain joins TRBV21-1 to TRBJ1-1. TRBV21-1 counts as a pseudogene. The CDR3 length is 15 residues. CDR3 sequence (DNA): TGTGCCAGCAGCAAAATTTGTTGGGTTGTCTACGAAGCTTTCTTT. The encoded protein is CASSKICWVVYEAFF.

In its sample, this clonotype was seen many times. The V and J genes are TRBV20-1 and TRBJ1-5, with D possibly being TRBD1 (6 bases). The germline V gene encodes CDR1 DFQATT and CDR2 SNEGSKA (reference sequence). V lost 5 bases and J 0 bases, leaving 23 bases between the germline ends. The CDR3 loop spans 18 amino acids. The CDR3 bases are TGCAGTGCTCAAAAGCCTTCGGGACATCCCTATAGCAATCAGCCCCAGCATTTT. Translating gives CSAQKPSGHPYSNQPQHF.

This clonotype was recorded many times. V gene TRBV5-1 combines with J gene TRBJ2-1, with 12 bases identical to TRBD2. Germline V gives CDR1 SGHRS, CDR2 YFSETQ. CDR3 size: 15 residues. The junction had 9 bases not matched to a gene; V was cut back by 4 bases and J by 10 bases. The CDR3 region has the DNA TGCGCCAGCAGCGGTTCTAGCGGGGGGGCTAACGAGCAGTTCTTC. Its protein product is CASSGSSGGANEQFF.

This clonotype was counted many times. The chain combines TRBV5-1 with TRBJ2-7, with 7 bases lining up with TRBD1. After removal of 3 bases from V and 6 bases from J, the junction contained 18 bases not matched to a gene. The CDR3 consists of 17 residues. The V gene's germline CDR1 is SGHRS and CDR2 YFSETQ. This chain's CDR3 is CASSSTGSLSFRSEQYF. The DNA of the CDR3 is TGCGCCAGCAGCTCGACAGGGAGTCTCTCCTTCCGCTCCGAGCAGTACTTC.

The sample holds many counts of this clonotype. V usage is TRBV20-1 and J usage is TRBJ1-1; D remains ambiguous. Trimming removed 0 bases from V and 3 bases from J, with 11 bases in between. Germline CDR1 reads DFQATT; CDR2 reads SNEGSKA (reference sequence). This CDR3 is 14 amino acids long. The CDR3 spells CSARDVMGDTEAFF. The CDR3 nucleotides read TGCAGTGCTAGAGATGTCATGGGTGACACTGAAGCTTTCTTT.

This clonotype was seen at least ten times. The V call is TRBV7-2, the J call TRBJ1-1; weak D call: TRBD1 (5 bases). With 4 bases removed from V and 5 bases from J, the gap between germline ends came to 11 bases. This CDR3 comprises 13 residues. Germline V gene data show CDR1 as SGHTA and CDR2 as FQGNSA. CDR3 sequence reads: CASSSTKGTEAFF. The DNA of the CDR3 is TGTGCCAGCAGCTCTACGAAGGGGACTGAAGCTTTCTTT.

The CDR3 here is CASSVASGVSYNEQFF. The CDR3 DNA reads as TGTGCCAGCAGTGTAGCTAGCGGGGTGTCCTACAATGAGCAGTTCTTC. V is TRBV6-1 and J is TRBJ2-1; 9 bases line up with TRBD2. CDR3 length equals 16 residues. V lost 4 bases and J lost 1; bases outside the gene matches: 5. In germline, CDR1 is MNHNS, CDR2 SASEGT.

This clonotype was recorded many times. This rearrangement joins TRBV27 to TRBJ2-7, with D maybe TRBD1 (6 bases). The CDR3 is made up of 14 amino acids. V was clipped by 4 bases and J by 6 bases, with 16 bases between them. Germline lookup yields CDR1 MNHEY and CDR2 SMNVEV (reference sequence). This CDR3 is CASSSDPIGGEQYF. CDR3 coding DNA: TGTGCCAGCAGTTCAGACCCAATAGGGGGCGAGCAGTACTTC.

This clonotype has at least ten counts. This rearrangement joins TRBV5-1 to TRBJ1-1; TRBD1 might be the D (5 bases). Trimming stripped 3 bases from V and 5 bases from J, with 14 bases between. The CDR3 contains 14 residues. CDR1 and CDR2 from the germline V gene are SGHRS and YFSETQ. The CDR3 region is CASSSQGWETEAFF. For the CDR3, the DNA is TGCGCCAGCAGCTCTCAGGGCTGGGAGACTGAAGCTTTCTTT.

This clonotype occurred many times. CDR3 in amino acids: CASSRQLTDTQYF. As DNA, the CDR3 is TGCGCCAGCAGCCGACAGCTCACAGATACGCAGTATTTT. The rearrangement links TRBV5-1 to TRBJ2-3, with D possibly being TRBD1 (5 bases). CDR3 size: 13 residues. V was cut by 4 bases and J by 2 bases, with 8 bases left in between. Germline V gives CDR1 SGHRS, CDR2 YFSETQ.

This clonotype was observed at least ten times. The chain couples TRBV5-1 to TRBJ2-3, with D unclear. This CDR3 has 13 residues. V shed 4 bases and J shed 1 base, with 7 bases lying between them. Germline V gives CDR1 SGHRS, CDR2 YFSETQ. The CDR3 DNA is TGCGCCAGCAGCCTAGGCGGCACAGATACGCAGTATTTT. It specifies CASSLGGTDTQYF.

This clonotype was seen many times. The chain has TRBV11-2 and TRBJ2-1; TRBD2 matches at 8 bases. The CDR3 sequence is 15 residues long. In germline, CDR1 is SGHAT, CDR2 FQNNGV. With V trimmed by 5 bases and J by 8 bases, 11 bases remained unmatched. CDR3 amino acids: CASSHTSGHVDEQFF. The CDR3 DNA reads TGTGCCAGCAGCCATACTAGCGGCCATGTGGATGAGCAGTTCTTC.

This clonotype was observed at least ten times. The chain combines TRBV14 with TRBJ1-1; D is undetermined. The CDR3 has 12 residues. With 3 bases removed from V and 8 bases from J, the gap between germline ends came to 10 bases. CDR1 SGHDN and CDR2 FVKESK come from the germline V gene. In DNA, the CDR3 is TGTGCCAGCAGCCATCGGGCCGCGGAAGCTTTCTTT. This sequence encodes CASSHRAAEAFF.

This clonotype was counted many times. The rearrangement joins TRBV10-2 to TRBJ1-1; unclear D gene. This CDR3 comprises 12 residues. Between the trimmed V and J ends, which lost 3 bases and 11 bases, there was a span of 13 bases. Per the germline V gene, CDR1 is WSHSY and CDR2 is SAAADI. The CDR3 protein is CASSDLEGKAFF. The CDR3 DNA is TGCGCCAGCAGTGATTTGGAAGGGAAGGCTTTCTTT.

Worth noting for this clonotype: This sequence may be a read error, since a much larger clone differs from it by one base. No conserved phenylalanine or tryptophan ends this CDR3, so it is likely a read error. V and J are TRBV9 and TRBJ2-7; TRBD1 matches 7 bases. The CDR3 contains 13 residues. Per germline, CDR1 SGDLS and CDR2 YYNGEE. Losses at the gene ends were 0 bases for V and 5 bases for J; bases not matched to a gene: 2. The CDR3 loop reads CASSVEGADEQYI. The CDR3 DNA follows: TGTGCCAGCAGCGTAGAGGGGGCGGACGAGCAGTACATC.

This clonotype was found many times. The rearrangement uses TRBV6-2 or TRBV6-3 and TRBJ2-6, with TRBD2 matching over 7 bases. J gave up 4 bases and V 6 bases, and 6 bases lay outside the gene matches. Germline CDR1 is MNHEY and CDR2 is SVGEGT. The CDR3 totals 15 residues. The CDR3: CASRTGGIGANVLTF. The CDR3 DNA reads TGTGCCAGCAGAACGGGGGGAATCGGGGCCAACGTCCTGACTTTC.

This clonotype was found many times. The chain employs TRBV5-1 and TRBJ2-7; 10 bases are shared with TRBD2. Germline V gene lookup returns CDR1 SGHRS and CDR2 YFSETQ. The V gene end was trimmed by 6 bases and the J gene end by 1 base; junction bases not matched to a gene: 7. This CDR3 spans 15 amino acids. The DNA for the CDR3 is TGCGCCAGCAACCCTAGCGGGGGCCTTTCCTACGAGCAGTACTTC. It specifies CASNPSGGLSYEQYF.

This chain's CDR3 is CASSFFGASPDTQYF. CDR3 DNA sequence: TGTGCCAGCAGTTTTTTTGGGGCGTCGCCAGATACGCAGTATTTT. The V and J genes are TRBV12-3 or TRBV12-4 and TRBJ2-3; TRBD1 is a possible D gene (5 bases). The CDR3 totals 15 residues. With 3 bases removed from V and 4 bases from J, the gap between germline ends came to 14 bases.

The table lists this clonotype with many counts. This chain links TRBV11-2 with TRBJ2-2, with 11 bases lining up with TRBD2. This CDR3 has 16 residues. CDR1 and CDR2 from the germline V gene are SGHAT and FQNNGV. After removal of 4 bases from V and 7 bases from J, the junction contained 8 bases not matched to a gene. CDR3 sequence: CASSSSSGGPGGELFF. CDR3 DNA: TGTGCCAGCAGCTCCTCTAGCGGGGGGCCTGGCGGGGAGCTGTTTTTT.

This clonotype has at least ten counts. The chain is built from TRBV5-8 and TRBJ2-2; 9 positions match TRBD2. Per the germline V gene, CDR1 is SGHTS and CDR2 is YDEGEE. The CDR3 is 15 amino acids. The J segment lost 7 bases and the V segment lost 4 bases, leaving 8 bases of the junction unmatched. The CDR3 region is CASSPGTSKHGELFF. CDR3 in DNA: TGTGCCAGCAGCCCGGGGACTAGCAAACACGGGGAGCTGTTTTTT.

In its sample, this clonotype was seen many times. The chain employs TRBV20-1 and TRBJ2-5, with D possibly being TRBD2 (6 bases). The CDR3 is made up of 15 amino acids. The V gene lost 5 bases and the J gene lost 2 bases, with 18 bases spanning the gap. The germline gives CDR1 DFQATT, CDR2 SNEGSKA (reference sequence). The CDR3 nucleotides are TGCAGTGCTGCTGCCGGCACTAGCACACAAGAGACCCAGTACTTC. As protein: CSAAAGTSTQETQYF.

The V call is TRBV15, the J call TRBJ1-4, with no clear D. The V gene lost 5 bases and the J gene lost 5 bases, with 9 bases spanning the gap. Per germline, CDR1 LNHNV and CDR2 YYDKDF (reference sequence). This CDR3 has 13 amino acids. The CDR3 sequence: CATSVLRNEKLFF. In DNA, the CDR3 is TGTGCCACCAGCGTACTCCGAAATGAAAAACTGTTTTTT.

This clonotype was observed many times. The V and J genes are TRBV12-3 or TRBV12-4 and TRBJ1-1; D not resolved. V lost 10 bases, J lost 8 bases, and 20 bases lay in between. The CDR3 length is 13 residues. The CDR3 nucleotides read TGTGCCACCTCGACTGAGTGGCGCCTGGAAGCTTTCTTT. As protein: CATSTEWRLEAFF.

This clonotype was counted at least ten times. The chain has TRBV5-1 and TRBJ2-1; 8 bases map to TRBD2. Germline CDR1 reads SGHRS; CDR2 reads YFSETQ. The CDR3 covers 15 residues. With V trimmed by 0 bases and J by 5 bases, 4 bases remained unmatched. CDR3 nucleotides: TGCGCCAGCAGCTTGGCCGGGCGGGAGGACAATGAGCAGTTCTTC. This gives the protein CASSLAGREDNEQFF.

This clonotype occurred many times. The gene calls are TRBV12-3 or TRBV12-4 and TRBJ1-4; TRBD1 matches at 8 bases. The V gene end was trimmed by 6 bases and the J gene end by 2 bases; junction bases not matched to a gene: 2. The CDR3 loop spans 14 amino acids. The chain's CDR3 is CASRQGGTNEKLFF. The CDR3 DNA is TGTGCCAGCAGACAGGGGGGTACTAATGAAAAACTGTTTTTT.